The TCR beta chain described here comes from a study of blood T cell repertoires in COVID-19 (dated by TCRdb to 2018 to 2021). About the study as a whole: Samples covering the acute and convalescent phases of COVID-19 were provided by collaborators in the United States, Italy and Spain. The prospective study material was composed of cDNA or gDNA derived from T cells, B-cell-depleted T cells, or PBMCs. Subjects who had been exposed to COVID-19, were actively infected with it, or had recovered from it provided the deeply sampled blood TCRbeta repertoires that made up the dataset. The repertoires were released in a freely available public database intended as a resource for research on the immune response to SARS-CoV-2. The samples were drawn from the first 160 participants of the ongoing ImmuneRACE study and from 1,200 or so subjects provided by 6 global collaborators. A de-identified subject ID, COVID-19 status, age in years and sex were almost always included in the sample metadata. Where available, HLA class I and class II types were taken from metadata supplied by the sample provider and were not determined by assay-based typing.

What the authors observed across the whole study: The amount of clinical and demographic metadata varied by source and participant and was provided uncurated.

Comments on this clone: Its antigen remains unidentified. No base quality information exists; no much larger clone differs at one position.

Participants in the prospective study were enrolled through a virtual design, were aged about 18 to 89 years, and lived in 20 to 30 United States geographic areas. Cohort assignment in the prospective study relied on participant-reported clinical history from a screening survey and a study questionnaire. Exposed participants were defined as having been in contact with someone with a PCR-confirmed or clinician-diagnosed COVID-19 case within 2 weeks of study entry. In the prospective study, mobile phlebotomists collected whole blood, serum and a nasopharyngeal or oropharyngeal swab from each participant. Participants in the prospective study had the option to provide additional blood draws and questionnaires over an approximately two-month period. Before DNA extraction, prospective study blood samples were shipped either frozen or at room temperature. Cut back by 0 bases and 3 bases, the V and J ends lie 6 bases apart. The CDR3 spans 12 residues, from the cysteine through the phenylalanine. CDR3 DNA only is kept here, 36 bases in frame from base 1. CDR1 GTSNPN and CDR2 SVGIG were looked up in the germline V gene (reference sequence).

TCRbeta CDR3 regions were amplified from genomic DNA using the immunoSEQ Assay, a bias-controlled multiplex PCR. As for how the authors treated the data: The number of nucleated cells in each sample was estimated by amplification of reference gene primers within the assay. Sequence reads were collapsed and filtered to measure the absolute abundance of every unique TCRbeta CDR3 rearrangement. For each sample, productive Simpson clonality was calculated as the square root of Simpson's diversity index across productive rearrangements. TCRdb obtained this table from immuneACCESS and retained in-frame rearrangements with V and J assigned. These tables miss some clones; where compared with another copy, unresolved V genes account for less than half of the shortfall, and the remainder is unexplained. D and trimming come from the DNA, and the V and J calls and clone size come from that table. A total of some 360,000 clones appear in this sample, 88% of them only once. Approximately 0.97% of the sample comes from the top ten.

This TCR came from a woman in her thirties who had been exposed to COVID-19. The V gene is TRBV30 and the J gene is TRBJ2-7; no D gene can be assigned with confidence. The specimen was PBMCs or T cells enriched from blood (not recorded which). DNA sequence: TGTGCCTGGAGTGTAAATAGCTACGAGCAGTACTTC. It codes for CAWSVNSYEQYF.